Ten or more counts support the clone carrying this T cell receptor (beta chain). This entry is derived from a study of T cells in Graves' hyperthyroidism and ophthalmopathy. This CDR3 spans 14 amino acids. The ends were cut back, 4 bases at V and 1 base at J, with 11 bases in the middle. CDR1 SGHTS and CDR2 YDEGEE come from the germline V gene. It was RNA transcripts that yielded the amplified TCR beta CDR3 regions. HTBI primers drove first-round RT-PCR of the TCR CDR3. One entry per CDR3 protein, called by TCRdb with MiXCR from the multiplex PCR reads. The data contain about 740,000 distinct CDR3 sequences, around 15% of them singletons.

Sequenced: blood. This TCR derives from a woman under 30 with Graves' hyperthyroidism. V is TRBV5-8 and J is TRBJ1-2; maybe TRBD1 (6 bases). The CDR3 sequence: CASSDGQLNYGYTF. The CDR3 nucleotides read TGTGCCAGCAGCGACGGACAGCTTAACTATGGCTACACCTTC. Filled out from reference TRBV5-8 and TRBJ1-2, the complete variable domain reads EAGVTQSPTHLIKTRGQQATLRCSPISGHTSVYWYQQALGLGLQFLLWYDEGEERNRGNFPPRFSGRQFPNYSSELNVNALELEDSALYLCASSDGQLNYGYTFGSGTRLTVV.